This is a list of T cell receptor beta chains from one sample in a study of control samples from healthy donors and cancer patients. Profiling relied on immunoSEQ multiplex PCR, and the TCRdb table lists in-frame clones only, not all of them. The data contain approximately 45,000 clones, more than 85% of them singletons. Sequencing used PBMCs. The receptors originated from a woman in her forties with head and neck cancer. The conserved cysteine and the conserved F or W are not part of the CDR3 here. The order of the fields is D gene, J gene, V gene, CDR3 length, CDR3 protein. The D gene is left open where the match is weak.

d_call: TRBD1
j_call: TRBJ1-1
v_call: TRBV11-2
cdr3_length: 12
cdr3_aa: ASILIPGGTEAF

d_call: -
j_call: TRBJ2-2
v_call: TRBV7-9
cdr3_length: 14
cdr3_aa: ASSPPPSSHTGELF

d_call: TRBD2
j_call: TRBJ2-4
v_call: TRBV2
cdr3_length: 13
cdr3_aa: ASSEAGGLAVGRY

d_call: TRBD1
j_call: TRBJ1-6
v_call: TRBV6-2/TRBV6-3
cdr3_length: 16
cdr3_aa: ASSYTGTGSPYNSPLH

d_call: TRBD2
j_call: TRBJ2-1
v_call: TRBV5-4
cdr3_length: 13
cdr3_aa: ASSFGGSSPNEQF

d_call: -
j_call: TRBJ1-2
v_call: TRBV5-1
cdr3_length: 10
cdr3_aa: ASSFSNYGYT

d_call: -
j_call: TRBJ2-1
v_call: TRBV28
cdr3_length: 9
cdr3_aa: ASSFTEEQF

d_call: TRBD2
j_call: TRBJ2-5
v_call: TRBV19
cdr3_length: 11
cdr3_aa: ASQTSGSETQY

d_call: -
j_call: TRBJ2-5
v_call: TRBV7-2
cdr3_length: 13
cdr3_aa: ASSSTGTHQETQY

d_call: TRBD2
j_call: TRBJ2-3
v_call: TRBV6-2/TRBV6-3
cdr3_length: 16
cdr3_aa: ASSYSTRTSGSLDTQY

d_call: -
j_call: TRBJ2-2
v_call: TRBV5-1
cdr3_length: 14
cdr3_aa: ASSQTLSGGTGELF

d_call: TRBD2
j_call: TRBJ2-7
v_call: TRBV4-1
cdr3_length: 14
cdr3_aa: ASSQGFSGLAYEQY

d_call: -
j_call: TRBJ1-2
v_call: TRBV28
cdr3_length: 13
cdr3_aa: ASRNSGTPNYGYT

d_call: TRBD2
j_call: TRBJ2-7
v_call: TRBV28
cdr3_length: 15
cdr3_aa: ASTFGTSGRDTYEQY

d_call: -
j_call: TRBJ2-7
v_call: TRBV30
cdr3_length: 12
cdr3_aa: AWSVPYGFYEQY

d_call: TRBD2
j_call: TRBJ2-7
v_call: TRBV10-3
cdr3_length: 16
cdr3_aa: AISEPRGTSGTGSEQY

d_call: -
j_call: TRBJ1-5
v_call: TRBV27
cdr3_length: 12
cdr3_aa: ASSYGARQQPQH

d_call: -
j_call: TRBJ1-5
v_call: TRBV30
cdr3_length: 12
cdr3_aa: AWSGGLSNQPQH

d_call: -
j_call: TRBJ1-2
v_call: TRBV2
cdr3_length: 16
cdr3_aa: ASSDPVVRGINNYGYT

d_call: -
j_call: TRBJ2-5
v_call: TRBV18
cdr3_length: 12
cdr3_aa: ASSPQAVQETQY

d_call: TRBD1
j_call: TRBJ2-1
v_call: TRBV27
cdr3_length: 13
cdr3_aa: ASSSGTGSYNEQF

d_call: -
j_call: TRBJ1-5
v_call: TRBV2
cdr3_length: 13
cdr3_aa: ASSRSIRVDQPQH

d_call: TRBD1
j_call: TRBJ1-5
v_call: TRBV5-1
cdr3_length: 12
cdr3_aa: ASSQTGLNQPQH